The 4 T cell receptor beta chains below all came from one sample that was sequenced in a study of cytomegalovirus exposure and HLA in healthy donors. With 60 Vbeta and 13 Jbeta primers, the PCR was carried out. The protocol was immunoSEQ multiplex PCR, while the TCRdb copy is restricted to in-frame clones and leaves out a portion. Of tens of thousands of clones in the sample, more than 70% were seen once. The sequenced sample was PBMCs. These receptors all come from a woman in her thirties or forties in good health and CMV-seropositive.

The rearrangement links TRBV5-6 to TRBJ2-1; D may be TRBD1 (6 bases). Germline loops: CDR1 SGHDT, CDR2 YYEEEE. Trimming left V 4 bases short and J 0 bases short, with 14 bases between. This CDR3 has 16 residues. The CDR3 spells CASSLGTDSSYNEQFF. DNA of the CDR3: TGTGCCAGCAGCCTCGGGACGGACAGCTCCTACAATGAGCAGTTCTTC.

The rearrangement links TRBV19 to TRBJ1-2, with TRBD1 as a possible D gene (5 bases). CDR1 and CDR2 (germline): LNHDA, SQIVND (reference sequence). Between the trimmed V and J ends, which lost 6 bases and 6 bases, there was a span of 14 bases. This CDR3 is 13 amino acids long. The CDR3 nucleotides read TGTGCCAGTAGGCAGGGCGGCATCGATGGCTACACCTTC. Protein: CASRQGGIDGYTF. The full variable domain, in which reference TRBV19 and TRBJ1-2 provide the parts outside the CDR3, is DGGITQSPKYLFRKEGQNVTLSCEQNLNHDAMYWYRQDPGQGLRLIYYSQIVNDFQKGDIAEGYSVSREKKESFPLTVTSAQKNPTAFYLCASRQGGIDGYTFGSGTRLTVV.

CDR3 nucleotide sequence: TGTGCCTGGAGTGTAGGGGCAGAAAACACTGAAGCTTTCTTT. This encodes CAWSVGAENTEAFF. V and J are TRBV30 and TRBJ1-1, with D tentatively TRBD1 (5 bases). Germline V lookup: CDR1 GTSNPN, CDR2 SVGIG (reference sequence). The CDR3 is made up of 14 amino acids. V shed 0 bases and J shed 2 bases, with 10 bases lying between them.

The chain carries TRBV2 and TRBJ1-1; TRBD1 is a possible D gene (6 bases). The ends were cut back, 6 bases at V and 0 bases at J, with 14 bases in the middle. Germline CDR1 reads SNHLY; CDR2 reads FYNNEI. The CDR3 is 15 amino acids. CDR3 amino acids: CASSARGGLNTEAFF. The CDR3 DNA reads TGTGCCAGCAGCGCAAGGGGGGGGTTGAACACTGAAGCTTTCTTT.